This TCR beta chain was captured in a study of cytomegalovirus exposure and HLA in healthy donors. The V segment lost 4 bases and the J segment 5 bases; nucleotides outside the gene matches: 8. The germline V gene encodes CDR1 SGHNT and CDR2 YYREEE (reference sequence). This CDR3 contains 14 residues. The PCR ran on 60 Vbeta and 13 Jbeta primers. The method was immunoSEQ multiplex PCR; TCRdb's version includes in-frame clones alone and lacks a portion of them. The sample has about 200,000 clones, around 86% seen once. Note on this clone: Its antigen is currently unknown.

The study's findings and limits: A few CMV-associated chains were confirmed in vitro to be specific for CMV antigens. Most TCR sequences were uncommon, yet certain public TCRs appeared in many donors. More clonal expansion characterized HLA-associated TCR beta chains than equally common others in a later analysis.

This TCR derives from a woman aged 40-49 years in good health and CMV-seronegative. The chain is built from TRBV5-4 and TRBJ2-5; TRBD2 aligns across 7 bases. The sample comprised PBMCs. The CDR3 reads CASSLSLAAETQYF. Written as DNA, the CDR3 is TGTGCCAGCAGCCTTAGCCTAGCGGCGGAGACCCAGTACTTC.